A selection of T cell receptor beta chains follows, all from one sample in a study of cytomegalovirus exposure and HLA in healthy donors. Assay used: immunoSEQ multiplex PCR; TCRdb lists only in-frame clones, some missing. Among about 120,000 clones listed, approximately 85% were seen once. Sequencing was performed on PBMCs. These receptors were collected from a man between 18 and 29 years old in good health and CMV-seronegative. The conserved cysteine and the conserved F or W are not part of the CDR3 here. Only some rows state a clone size, as once, few, many or a class for expanded clones.

V,J,size,CDR3
TRBV4-2,TRBJ2-1,NA,ASSHPSGSPYNEQF
TRBV7-9,TRBJ2-5,NA,ASSSAVGLAGETQY
TRBV14,TRBJ2-2,few,ASRLRDNTGELF
TRBV7-7,TRBJ2-3,NA,ASSAVRTDTQY
TRBV25-1,TRBJ2-7,NA,ASSGASGYEQY
TRBV6-1,TRBJ2-1,NA,ASSYGVYNEQF
TRBV5-4,TRBJ2-5,NA,ASSLYAETQY
TRBV5-4,TRBJ1-5,once,ASSFAGSDQPQH
TRBV9,TRBJ2-7,NA,ASSVIADTYEQY
TRBV9,TRBJ2-3,NA,ASSVGAGGGDTQY
TRBV7-6,TRBJ2-7,once,ASSFDDSSYEQY
TRBV10-2,TRBJ1-1,NA,ASTQDRVGSEAF
TRBV9,TRBJ2-3,NA,ASSASGTGSTDTQY
TRBV7-9,TRBJ2-3,NA,ASSLILPSGDTQY
TRBV7-2,TRBJ2-1,NA,ASSPIPGPYEQF
TRBV6-1,TRBJ1-6,NA,ASSDRGGAGSPLH
TRBV27,TRBJ2-7,NA,ASSYTRGPVYEQY
TRBV9,TRBJ2-1,NA,ASSGGTGVINEQF
TRBV2,TRBJ2-7,few,ASSEPRSYEQY
TRBV9,TRBJ1-5,once,ASSAGGNQPQH
TRBV10-1,TRBJ1-1,NA,ASSDSGGPNTEAF
TRBV5-1,TRBJ2-5,NA,ASSRNGGAQETQY
TRBV29-1,TRBJ2-7,NA,SVYSSYEQY
TRBV5-6,TRBJ2-7,NA,ASSKRGRPSYEQY
TRBV6-4,TRBJ2-1,NA,ASSPWAGRTYNEQF
TRBV5-1,TRBJ2-3,NA,ASSSGNIRQDTQY
TRBV20-1,TRBJ1-2,NA,SVPGGYT
TRBV6-5,TRBJ1-6,NA,ASSGGGYNSPLH
TRBV5-1,TRBJ2-3,NA,ASSVGSGSRSTDTQY
TRBV11-2,TRBJ2-2,NA,ASSLERNTGELF
TRBV6-1,TRBJ2-7,NA,ASSEAGTGGEQY
TRBV13,TRBJ2-1,NA,ASSLGGASGGAYEQF
TRBV14,TRBJ2-6,NA,ASSQDRGGSGPGANVLT
TRBV11-2,TRBJ2-7,NA,ASSSLAGTGIGEQY
TRBV30,TRBJ2-7,NA,AWSANRGHEQY
TRBV5-4,TRBJ2-6,NA,ASSFLQGSGANVLT
TRBV27,TRBJ1-1,NA,AAGGVNTEAF